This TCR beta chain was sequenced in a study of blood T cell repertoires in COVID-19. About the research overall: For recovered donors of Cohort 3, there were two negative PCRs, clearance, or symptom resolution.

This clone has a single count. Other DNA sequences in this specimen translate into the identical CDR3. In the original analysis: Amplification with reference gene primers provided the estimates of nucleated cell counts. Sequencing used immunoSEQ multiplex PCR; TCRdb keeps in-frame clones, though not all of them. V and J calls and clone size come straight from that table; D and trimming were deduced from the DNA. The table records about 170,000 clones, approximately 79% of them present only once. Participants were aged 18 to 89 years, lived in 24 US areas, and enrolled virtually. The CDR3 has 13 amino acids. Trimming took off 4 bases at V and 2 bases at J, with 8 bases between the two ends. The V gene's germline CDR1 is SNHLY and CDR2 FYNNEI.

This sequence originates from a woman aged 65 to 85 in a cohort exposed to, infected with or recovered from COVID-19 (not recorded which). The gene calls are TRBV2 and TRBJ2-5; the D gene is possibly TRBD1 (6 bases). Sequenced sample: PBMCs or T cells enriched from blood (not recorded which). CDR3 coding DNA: TGTGCCAGCAGTGGTAGGGGGCAAGAGACCCAGTACTTC. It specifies CASSGRGQETQYF.